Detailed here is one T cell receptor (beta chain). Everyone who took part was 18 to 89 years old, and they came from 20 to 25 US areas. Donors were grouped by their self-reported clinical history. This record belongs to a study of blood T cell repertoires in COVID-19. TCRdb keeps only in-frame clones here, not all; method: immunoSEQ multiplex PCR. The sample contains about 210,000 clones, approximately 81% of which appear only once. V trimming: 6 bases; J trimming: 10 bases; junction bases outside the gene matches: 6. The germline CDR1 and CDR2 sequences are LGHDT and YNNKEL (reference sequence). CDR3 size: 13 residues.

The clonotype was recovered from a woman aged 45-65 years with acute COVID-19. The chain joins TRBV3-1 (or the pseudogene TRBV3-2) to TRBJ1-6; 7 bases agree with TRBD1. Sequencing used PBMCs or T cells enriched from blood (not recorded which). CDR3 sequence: CASRGGQYSPLHF. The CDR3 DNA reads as TGTGCCAGCAGGGGGGGACAGTACTCACCCCTCCACTTT.